The clone carrying this TCR beta chain was recorded a few times. This specimen belongs to a study of early T cells in non-severe SARS-CoV-2 infection. The CDR3 contains 15 residues. Germline V lookup: CDR1 SGDLS, CDR2 YYNGEE. Unmatched junction bases numbered 7, after V lost 3 bases and J lost 4 bases. Molecules of cDNA were individually given unique molecular identifiers that were attached to them. TCRdb called the 5' RACE reads again in MiXCR, with one record for every CDR3 protein. The table records 25,000 to 35,000 distinct CDR3 sequences, around 6% of them present only once. The sample comprised whole blood. V gene TRBV9 combines with J gene TRBJ2-1, with 7 positions matching TRBD1. The source of this sequence is an adult who was a healthcare worker with PCR-confirmed SARS-CoV-2 infection or an uninfected control (not recorded which). DNA for the CDR3: TGTGCCAGCAGCGGACGGGACAGATCTTACAATGAGCAGTTCTTC. It encodes CASSGRDRSYNEQFF.